The 19 T cell receptor beta chains below were found in one sample sequenced in a study of T cell responses to AZD1222 COVID-19 vaccine. Only in-frame clones appear in the TCRdb table, and some are missing; sequencing was by immunoSEQ multiplex PCR. In the table there are about 93,000 clones, roughly 91% of which are singletons. The starting material was peripheral blood, obtained on day 0 of MenACWY control vaccination. The receptors shown here come from an adult in good health.

The J gene is TRBJ1-6, the V gene TRBV12-3 or TRBV12-4, with D perhaps TRBD1 (5 bases). This CDR3 is built from 13 residues. Trimming stripped 3 bases from V and 9 bases from J, with 9 bases between. CDR3 coding DNA: TGTGCCAGCAGTTTGCACGGGGGTTCACCCCTCCACTTT. Its protein product is CASSLHGGSPLHF.

The chain couples TRBV10-3 to TRBJ2-1, with TRBD1 matching 9 bases. The CDR3 sequence is 16 residues long. Germline CDR1 and CDR2: ENHRY and SYGVKD. Unmatched junction bases numbered 11, after V lost 3 bases and J lost 8 bases. The chain's CDR3 is CAISDYRDRDRDEQFF. The CDR3 bases are TGTGCCATCAGTGACTACCGGGACAGGGACCGGGATGAGCAGTTCTTC.

This clone was counted between two and nine times. The chain recombines TRBV15 with TRBJ1-2, with a possible D match to TRBD1 (6 bases). The CDR3 runs to 16 residues. Per the germline V gene, CDR1 is LNHNV and CDR2 is YYDKDF (reference sequence). V lost 0 bases and J lost 5, with 16 bases in between. In DNA, the CDR3 is TGTGCCACCAGCAGAGATCGGGTTACAGGGCCATATGGCTACACCTTC. Its protein is CATSRDRVTGPYGYTF.

V and J are TRBV19 and TRBJ1-4, with 10 nucleotides matching TRBD1. V lost 3 bases, J lost 7 bases, and 2 bases stayed unmatched. Germline assignment: CDR1 LNHDA and CDR2 SQIVND (reference sequence). This CDR3 is built from 14 residues. CDR3 sequence reads: CASSMGQGSEKLFF. Here the CDR3 DNA reads TGTGCCAGTAGTATGGGACAGGGGAGTGAAAAACTGTTTTTT.

The J gene is TRBJ1-3, the V gene TRBV27; D gene ambiguous. Trimming pared 3 bases from V and 3 bases from J, leaving 3 bases between. This CDR3 comprises 12 residues. In germline, CDR1 is MNHEY, CDR2 SMNVEV (reference sequence). CDR3 sequence reads: CASSFDGNTIYF. The DNA of the CDR3 is TGTGCCAGCAGTTTTGATGGAAACACCATATATTTT.

The chain uses TRBV7-2 and TRBJ1-3; the match to TRBD1 covers 7 bases. Trimming removed 1 base from V and 0 bases from J; junction bases left unmatched: 3. The CDR3 is 16 amino acids. The germline V gene encodes CDR1 SGHTA and CDR2 FQGNSA. The CDR3 loop is CASSLVGGRSGNTIYF. The CDR3 DNA is TGTGCCAGCAGCTTAGTAGGGGGCCGCTCTGGAAACACCATATATTTT.

V usage is TRBV7-9 and J usage is TRBJ1-2, with 8 bases identical to TRBD1. The CDR3 spans 14 residues. Losses at the gene ends were 5 bases for V and 4 bases for J; bases not matched to a gene: 6. Germline assignment: CDR1 SEHNR and CDR2 FQNEAQ (reference sequence). CDR3: CASSQTGVIYGYTF. The CDR3 DNA reads as TGTGCCAGCAGCCAGACAGGGGTTATCTATGGCTACACCTTC.

The CDR3 region is CASSLEAGLATNEKLFF. CDR3 in DNA: TGTGCCAGCAGCTTGGAGGCAGGCCTTGCAACTAATGAAAAACTGTTTTTT. This chain uses TRBV5-6 with TRBJ1-4; D gene ambiguous. Germline-derived CDR1 and CDR2 are SGHDT and YYEEEE. Trimming removed 0 bases at V and 0 bases at J, with 12 bases between. CDR3 size: 17 residues. The variable domain in full, with the rest retrieved from reference TRBV5-6 and TRBJ1-4, is DAGVTQSPTHLIKTRGQQVTLRCSPKSGHDTVSWYQQALGQGPQFIFQYYEEEERQRGNFPDRFSGHQFPNYSSELNVNALLLGDSALYLCASSLEAGLATNEKLFFGSGTQLSVL.

This clone was seen a single time. The V call is TRBV12-3 or TRBV12-4, the J call TRBJ2-7; no definite D call. There are 13 residues in the CDR3. Trimming cost V 6 bases and J 10 bases, with 19 bases left between them. CDR3 nucleotides: TGTGCCAGCAGCCTTACTTCCCCTGGCAGTCAGTACTTC. Translating it yields CASSLTSPGSQYF.

V gene TRBV5-8 combines with J gene TRBJ1-5; D possibly corresponds to TRBD1 (6 bases). The CDR3 length is 14 residues. V was cut by 6 bases and J by 7 bases, with 17 bases left in between. Germline CDR1 is SGHTS and CDR2 is YDEGEE. CDR3 DNA: TGTGCCAGCAAGATTACAGGGCTGGGACAGCCCCAGCATTTT. Translation gives CASKITGLGQPQHF. The variable domain in full, with the rest retrieved from reference TRBV5-8 and TRBJ1-5, is EAGVTQSPTHLIKTRGQQATLRCSPISGHTSVYWYQQALGLGLQFLLWYDEGEERNRGNFPPRFSGRQFPNYSSELNVNALELEDSALYLCASKITGLGQPQHFGDGTRLSIL.

The V and J genes are TRBV5-1 and TRBJ1-6; D is perhaps TRBD1 (5 bases). CDR3 length: 15 amino acids. The germline gives CDR1 SGHRS, CDR2 YFSETQ. Trimming took 0 bases from V and 4 from J, leaving 8 bases between them. CDR3 nucleotides: TGCGCCAGCAGCTTGGCCCCAGGGTATAATTCACCCCTCCACTTT. Translation gives CASSLAPGYNSPLHF.

The rearrangement links TRBV4-3 to TRBJ1-3, with 8 bases that match TRBD1. The trim removed 3 bases at V and 1 base at J, leaving 2 bases unmatched. This CDR3 is 15 amino acids long. Germline CDR1 is LGHNA and CDR2 is YSLEER. The CDR3, as DNA: TGCGCCAGCAGCCACCGGACAGGGTCTGGAAACACCATATATTTT. Translating gives CASSHRTGSGNTIYF.

The DNA for the CDR3 is TGTGCCAGCAGCTTCCCACCGGGACTAGCGTCTGGCACGCAGTATTTT. Protein sequence: CASSFPPGLASGTQYF. The chain uses TRBV12-1 and TRBJ2-3; the table calls TRBD2, which could not be checked here. TRBV12-1 is designated a pseudogene. This CDR3 region has 16 residues.

J is TRBJ1-2 and V is TRBV6-4; D remains ambiguous. The CDR3 is made up of 10 amino acids. Germline V CDR1 and CDR2: MRHNA, SNTAGT. Trimming took off 5 bases at V and 5 bases at J, with 3 bases between the two ends. CDR3 in amino acids: CASSQYGYTF. The CDR3 region has the DNA TGTGCCAGCAGTCAGTATGGCTACACCTTC.

This chain joins TRBV5-1 and TRBJ2-2; TRBD2 is a possible D gene (6 bases). The CDR3 runs 13 residues. V lost 4 bases, J lost 6 bases, and 10 bases lay in between. CDR1 and CDR2 (germline): SGHRS, YFSETQ. CDR3 nucleotides: TGCGCCAGCAGCCGGGAGACCGCCGGGGAGCTGTTTTTT. It encodes CASSRETAGELFF.

The rearrangement joins TRBV9 to TRBJ2-1; 8 nucleotides agree with TRBD2. Germline V lookup: CDR1 SGDLS, CDR2 YYNGEE. V lost 1 base and J lost 5; bases outside the gene matches: 5. The CDR3 runs to 15 residues. The CDR3 sequence: CASSVSGGPNNEQFF. As DNA, the CDR3 is TGTGCCAGCAGCGTAAGCGGGGGCCCAAACAATGAGCAGTTCTTC.

This clone was seen a single time. The chain carries TRBV9 and TRBJ1-3, with D unclear. V lost 1 base, J lost 0 bases, and 8 bases lay in between. The CDR3 has 15 residues. Germline V gene data show CDR1 as SGDLS and CDR2 as YYNGEE. The CDR3 bases are TGTGCCAGCAGCGTACAACCTAGCTCTGGAAACACCATATATTTT. Protein sequence: CASSVQPSSGNTIYF.

The chain uses TRBV20-1 and TRBJ1-6; no definite D call. CDR3 size: 11 residues. The V end lost 6 bases, the J end lost 14 bases, and 14 bases lay between the germline ends. Per germline, CDR1 DFQATT and CDR2 SNEGSKA (reference sequence). The chain's CDR3 is CSALPGVTLHF. CDR3 sequence (DNA): TGCAGTGCCCTCCCTGGGGTCACCCTCCACTTT.

The chain links TRBV5-1 to TRBJ1-1, with TRBD1 matching 7 bases. This CDR3 spans 15 amino acids. Per germline, CDR1 SGHRS and CDR2 YFSETQ. The junction had 9 bases not matched to a gene; V was cut back by 4 bases and J by 3 bases. This CDR3 reads CASSLSGQLHTEAFF. For the CDR3, the DNA is TGCGCCAGCAGCCTTTCGGGACAGCTCCACACTGAAGCTTTCTTT.